This T cell receptor (beta chain) was found in a study of cytomegalovirus exposure and HLA in healthy donors. Study conclusions and caveats: Specificity for CMV antigens was confirmed in vitro for a few of the CMV-associated chains. Per published reports, the classifier diagnosed cytomegalovirus status with high specificity and sensitivity. The authors listed roughly 150 TCR beta chains as cytomegalovirus-associated.

On this clone itself: The antigen is unknown.

Assay: immunoSEQ multiplex PCR; the TCRdb copy retains only in-frame clones and omits some. The sample lists fewer than 200,000 clones, about nine tenths seen once, with approximately 2.6% in the top ten. The CDR3 contains 15 residues. CDR1 LGHNA and CDR2 YSLEER come from the germline V gene. The germline V and J ends were trimmed by 0 bases and 0 bases, with 9 bases remaining between them. Sequenced material: PBMCs. The source of this sequence is a man aged 18 to 35 in good health and CMV-seropositive. The rearrangement links TRBV4-3 to TRBJ2-7; perhaps TRBD2 as D (5 bases). The CDR3 here is CASSQDRGSSYEQYF. The CDR3 DNA sequence: TGCGCCAGCAGCCAAGACCGGGGTAGCTCCTACGAGCAGTACTTC.